This TCR beta chain originates from a study of T cell responses to AZD1222 COVID-19 vaccine. Study conclusions and caveats: Compared with day 0, the breadth and depth of the Spike-specific TCR repertoire rose significantly after two doses of AZD1222. Baseline seropositives among AZD1222 recipients totaled only six or seven. Spike was spanned by vaccine-associated CD4 TCRs, with dominance at 160-218 and 743-854.

V gave up 0 bases and J gave up 7 bases, with 8 bases separating them. Germline loops: CDR1 SGHTS, CDR2 YDEGEE. The CDR3 length is 12 residues. A note on this clone: Antigen unknown.

Using immunoSEQ multiplex PCR, the repertoire was profiled, and TCRdb retains in-frame clones only, with some absent. The sample has approximately 150,000 clones, about 90% seen once. J is TRBJ2-7 and V is TRBV5-8; D remains ambiguous. Material: peripheral blood, obtained 28 days after the second AZD1222 dose. The clonotype was recovered from an adult who received the AZD1222 COVID-19 vaccine. The CDR3 sequence: CASSLDSNEQYF. CDR3 DNA: TGTGCCAGCAGCTTGGACAGTAATGAGCAGTACTTC.